Each of the 25 T cell receptor beta chains below was sequenced from the same sample in a study of CD8 T cells in ankylosing spondylitis. Each CDR3 protein is one row after TCRdb ran MiXCR on the 5' RACE reads. The top ten clones hold approximately 11% of a sample with 150,000 to 200,000 distinct CDR3 sequences, over 10% of them seen once. Sequencing used blood, either unsorted or a sorted T cell fraction (not recorded which). All receptors come from a female donor with ankylosing spondylitis or in good health (not recorded which).

The chain joins TRBV20-1 to TRBJ2-6, with D unresolved. Trimming took off 8 bases at V and 0 bases at J, with 8 bases between the two ends. CDR3 length: 13 amino acids. Germline V lookup: CDR1 DFQATT, CDR2 SNEGSKA (reference sequence). CDR3 residues: CSKAHSGANVLTF. As DNA, the CDR3 is TGCAGTAAAGCCCACTCTGGGGCCAACGTCCTGACTTTC.

The table lists this clonotype with a few counts. The chain employs TRBV4-2 and TRBJ2-2; 7 bases align to TRBD2. CDR3 length equals 17 residues. The ends lost 2 bases at V and 6 bases at J; junction bases unmatched: 12. The V gene's germline CDR1 is LGHNA and CDR2 YNFKEQ. The CDR3 DNA sequence: TGTGCCAGCAGCCAAAAAAAAGGCGTACTAGCGTCCGGGGAGCTGTTTTTT. Translating it yields CASSQKKGVLASGELFF.

This clonotype was counted ten times or more. This chain links TRBV29-1 with TRBJ2-7; 7 bases align to TRBD1. The V gene end was trimmed by 2 bases and the J gene end by 6 bases; junction bases not matched to a gene: 4. The germline CDR1 and CDR2 sequences are SQVTM and ANQGSEA. This CDR3 comprises 12 residues. The CDR3 sequence: CSVERGLSEQYF. Written as DNA, the CDR3 is TGCAGCGTTGAAAGGGGGCTCAGCGAGCAGTACTTC.

This clonotype was counted ten times or more. The chain has TRBV24-1 and TRBJ2-1; 7 nucleotides match TRBD1. Germline lookup yields CDR1 KGHDR and CDR2 SFDVKD. This CDR3 has 12 amino acids. After removal of 3 bases from V and 14 bases from J, the junction contained 6 bases not matched to a gene. As DNA, the CDR3 is TGTGCCACCAGTGATGACTCCGGGACAGAGTTCTTC. Residues: CATSDDSGTEFF.

This clonotype occurred many times. The chain has TRBV6-5 and TRBJ2-5, with unresolved D. The germline V gene has CDR1 MNHEY and CDR2 SVGAGI. The V end lost 0 bases, the J end lost 1 base, and 9 bases lay between the germline ends. The CDR3 runs to 15 residues. For the CDR3, the DNA is TGTGCCAGCAGTTACTCGGGCGGCCTCCAAGAGACCCAGTACTTC. It codes for CASSYSGGLQETQYF.

This clonotype turned up a few times. The chain carries TRBV9 and TRBJ2-1, with unresolved D. The CDR3 runs 16 residues. Germline CDR1 and CDR2: SGDLS and YYNGEE. The V end was cut by 0 bases, the J end by 4 bases, with 14 bases between. The CDR3 DNA is TGTGCCAGCAGCGTAGTCTCCGTCGGCCATTACAATGAGCAGTTCTTC. Translation gives CASSVVSVGHYNEQFF.

There are many counts of this clonotype. The CDR3 nucleotides are TGTGCCAGCAGTTACATCGGGACTAGCGGGAGTTTGGAGCAGTTCTTC. This encodes CASSYIGTSGSLEQFF. This chain links TRBV6-2 or TRBV6-3 with TRBJ2-1; 14 bases are a match to TRBD2. V shed 2 bases, J shed 10 bases, and the junction held 7 bases outside the gene matches. The CDR3 contains 16 residues. Germline CDR1 is MNHEY and CDR2 is SVGEGT.

This clonotype has ten or more counts. The chain carries TRBV12-3 or TRBV12-4 and TRBJ2-7, with 8 bases lining up with TRBD2. The CDR3 is 14 amino acids. Trimming cost V 2 bases and J 1 base; bases outside gene matches: 1. The CDR3: CASSLSSGSYEQYF. The DNA for the CDR3 is TGTGCCAGCAGTTTATCTAGCGGGTCCTACGAGCAGTACTTC.

In the case of this clonotype: A much bigger clone sits one base away, suggesting this may be a read error. The rearrangement joins TRBV20-1 to TRBJ2-1, with TRBD2 matching over 7 bases. In germline, CDR1 is DFQATT, CDR2 SNEGSKA (reference sequence). The CDR3 is 16 amino acids. The CDR3 spells CSAPASGVSSCNEQFF. The CDR3 DNA is TGCAGTGCCCCCGCTAGCGGAGTGAGCTCCTGCAATGAGCAGTTCTTC.

Concerning this clonotype itself: A much larger clone differs from this one at a single base, so this may be a read error. The chain couples TRBV12-3 or TRBV12-4 to TRBJ1-1; no clear D gene. The CDR3 length is 13 residues. Trimming pared 5 bases from V and 0 bases from J, leaving 7 bases between. In DNA, the CDR3 is TGTGCCAGCAGTAAGACGGTGAACACTGAAGCTTTCTTT. It yields the protein CASSKTVNTEAFF.

This sequence joins TRBV20-1 and TRBJ2-5; D is perhaps TRBD1 (6 bases). Germline CDR1 is DFQATT and CDR2 is SNEGSKA (reference sequence). The CDR3 is made up of 14 amino acids. The ends were cut back, 1 base at V and 4 bases at J, with 13 bases in the middle. The chain's CDR3 is CSARGTPGVETQYF. Written as DNA, the CDR3 is TGCAGTGCTAGAGGCACCCCAGGGGTAGAGACCCAGTACTTC.

This clonotype is labeled medium-sized. This rearrangement joins TRBV9 to TRBJ1-4; weak D call: TRBD1 (5 bases). Germline V lookup: CDR1 SGDLS, CDR2 YYNGEE. CDR3 length: 16 residues. With 4 bases removed from V and 0 bases from J, the gap between germline ends came to 13 bases. DNA of the CDR3: TGTGCCAGCAGCCCCCGCGGGACTGCAACTAATGAAAAACTGTTTTTT. It translates to CASSPRGTATNEKLFF.

This clonotype was observed a few times. CDR3 sequence reads: CSARGGSYNEQFF. In nucleotides, the CDR3 is TGCAGTGCTAGAGGTGGCTCCTACAATGAGCAGTTCTTC. J is TRBJ2-1 and V is TRBV20-1; the D is unclear. CDR1 is DFQATT, CDR2 SNEGSKA, per germline (reference sequence). Deletions cut 1 base from V and 0 bases from J, with 4 bases between. The CDR3 length is 13 residues.

Many counts were recorded for this clonotype. The chain uses TRBV7-8 and TRBJ2-3; D is possibly TRBD1 (5 bases). V was clipped by 8 bases and J by 7 bases, with 31 bases between them. Germline V gives CDR1 SGHVS, CDR2 FQNEAQ. There are 18 residues in the CDR3. For the CDR3, the DNA is TGTGCCAGCTCTATAATGGTACCTCTGGCCAGGGCTACAAATACGCAGTATTTT. It yields the protein CASSIMVPLARATNTQYF.

This clonotype was seen ten or more times. The rearrangement joins TRBV7-2 to TRBJ2-3, with D perhaps TRBD2 (6 bases). Germline V CDR1 and CDR2: SGHTA, FQGNSA. The V and J ends lost 4 bases and 0 bases respectively, with 11 bases between them. The CDR3 runs to 15 residues. The DNA for the CDR3 is TGTGCCAGCAGCTCCCGGGGGTACAGCACAGATACGCAGTATTTT. It translates to CASSSRGYSTDTQYF.

This clonotype came up many times. The chain joins TRBV4-2 to TRBJ1-1; weak D call: TRBD1 (6 bases). V was trimmed by 1 base and J by 0 bases, leaving 15 bases between them. Germline lookup yields CDR1 LGHNA and CDR2 YNFKEQ. The length of the CDR3 is 17 residues. For the CDR3, the DNA is TGTGCCAGCAGCCAAGGGTTGGCAGGGGTGATGAACACTGAAGCTTTCTTT. It specifies CASSQGLAGVMNTEAFF.

This clonotype came up many times. The CDR3 nucleotides are TGTGCCAGCAGTCCTACTTATTCCCCGGGGCGGAATGAGCAGTTCTTC. Translating it yields CASSPTYSPGRNEQFF. The chain recombines TRBV6-1 with TRBJ2-1; D is possibly TRBD1 or TRBD2 (5 bases each). Between the trimmed V and J ends, which lost 5 bases and 7 bases, there was a span of 21 bases. CDR3 length: 16 residues. CDR1 and CDR2 (germline): MNHNS, SASEGT.

This clonotype was seen only a few times. The chain joins TRBV15 to TRBJ2-4; either TRBD1 or TRBD2 may supply D (5 bases each). The CDR3 runs 23 residues. Trimming left V 4 bases short and J 0 bases short, with 34 bases between. Germline V gene sequence: CDR1 LNHNV, CDR2 YYDKDF (reference sequence). The CDR3 reads CATSIPNGLPGPDNHLAKNIQYF. The CDR3 DNA sequence: TGTGCCACCAGCATCCCAAACGGACTCCCGGGACCTGACAATCACCTAGCCAAAAACATTCAGTACTTC. Full variable domain (remainder filled in from reference TRBV15 and TRBJ2-4): DAMVIQNPRYQVTQFGKPVTLSCSQTLNHNVMYWYQQKSSQAPKLLFHYYDKDFNNEADTPDNFQSRRPNTSFCFLDIRSPGLGDTAMYLCATSIPNGLPGPDNHLAKNIQYFGAGTRLSVL.

This clonotype appeared many times. In nucleotides, the CDR3 is TGCAGTGCTAGAGATTCTCCAGGCAATGAGCAGTTCTTC. This encodes CSARDSPGNEQFF. The chain combines TRBV20-1 with TRBJ2-1; D remains ambiguous. Trimming removed 0 bases from V and 6 bases from J, with 9 bases in between. CDR1 DFQATT and CDR2 SNEGSKA come from the germline V gene (reference sequence). This CDR3 is 13 amino acids long.

This clonotype has a count of ten or more. The V and J genes are TRBV7-6 and TRBJ1-3; possible D gene TRBD1, 6 bases. Per the germline V gene, CDR1 is SGHVS and CDR2 is FNYEAQ. The CDR3 consists of 17 residues. Deletions cut 3 bases from V and 0 bases from J, with 15 bases between. Written as DNA, the CDR3 is TGTGCCAGCAGCTTGGATAAACAGGGAAACTCTGGAAACACCATATATTTT. Amino acid sequence: CASSLDKQGNSGNTIYF.

This clonotype was picked up many times. The rearrangement uses TRBV12-3 or TRBV12-4 and TRBJ2-3; TRBD2 might be the D (5 bases). The CDR3 is 13 residues long. Trimming left V 3 bases short and J 1 base short, with 5 bases between. The CDR3 DNA sequence: TGTGCCAGCAGTTTGCGGGGCACAGATACGCAGTATTTT. This sequence encodes CASSLRGTDTQYF.

This clonotype came up many times. This rearrangement joins TRBV20-1 to TRBJ2-1; 7 bases are shared with TRBD1. The CDR3 has 16 amino acids. The germline V gene encodes CDR1 DFQATT and CDR2 SNEGSKA (reference sequence). With V trimmed by 6 bases and J by 6 bases, 17 bases remained unmatched. The CDR3 loop is CSARLRQGRMLNEQFF. The CDR3 nucleotides read TGCAGTGCCAGGCTCCGACAGGGTCGTATGCTCAATGAGCAGTTCTTC.

The chain employs TRBV29-1 and TRBJ2-3, with D possibly TRBD1 on 6 matching bases. This CDR3 is 13 amino acids long. V gave up 7 bases and J gave up 0 bases, with 11 bases separating them. Per germline, CDR1 SQVTM and CDR2 ANQGSEA. CDR3 bases: TGCAGCGGGGGGCGGACTAGCACAGATACGCAGTATTTT. As protein: CSGGRTSTDTQYF.

The chain carries TRBV5-1 and TRBJ2-6; D is unclear. CDR1 and CDR2 (germline): SGHRS, YFSETQ. Deletions cut 1 base from V and 2 bases from J, with 7 bases between. CDR3 length: 15 amino acids. As DNA, the CDR3 is TGCGCCAGCAGCTTGACGTCACCTGGGGCCAACGTCCTGACTTTC. It specifies CASSLTSPGANVLTF.

This clonotype was seen only once. The chain joins TRBV12-5 to TRBJ1-3; D is unclear. V lost 0 bases, J lost 11 bases, and 17 bases lay in between. Germline CDR1 LGHNT, CDR2 FRNRAP. The CDR3 has 15 amino acids. The CDR3 is CASGLVRTVVIAIYF. The CDR3 DNA is TGTGCTAGTGGTTTGGTACGCACCGTAGTCATCGCCATATATTTT. The complete variable domain, with remaining parts taken from reference TRBV12-5 and TRBJ1-3, reads DARVTQTPRHKVTEMGQEVTMRCQPILGHNTVFWYRQTMMQGLELLAYFRNRAPLDDSGMPKDRFSAEMPDATLATLKIQPSEPRDSAVYFCASGLVRTVVIAIYFGEGSWLTVV.